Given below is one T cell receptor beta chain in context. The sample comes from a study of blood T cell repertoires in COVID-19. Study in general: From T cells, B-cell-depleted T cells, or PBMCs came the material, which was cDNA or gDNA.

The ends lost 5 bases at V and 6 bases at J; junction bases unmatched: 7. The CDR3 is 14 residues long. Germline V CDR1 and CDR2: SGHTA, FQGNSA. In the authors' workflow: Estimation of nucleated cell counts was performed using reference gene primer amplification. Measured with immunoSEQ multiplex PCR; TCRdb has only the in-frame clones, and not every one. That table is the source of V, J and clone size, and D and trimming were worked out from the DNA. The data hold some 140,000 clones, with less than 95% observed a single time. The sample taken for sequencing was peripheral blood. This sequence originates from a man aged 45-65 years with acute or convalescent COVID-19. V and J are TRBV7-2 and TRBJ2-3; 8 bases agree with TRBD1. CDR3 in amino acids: CASSPRQGFDTQYF. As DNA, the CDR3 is TGTGCCAGCAGCCCAAGACAGGGGTTCGATACGCAGTATTTT.